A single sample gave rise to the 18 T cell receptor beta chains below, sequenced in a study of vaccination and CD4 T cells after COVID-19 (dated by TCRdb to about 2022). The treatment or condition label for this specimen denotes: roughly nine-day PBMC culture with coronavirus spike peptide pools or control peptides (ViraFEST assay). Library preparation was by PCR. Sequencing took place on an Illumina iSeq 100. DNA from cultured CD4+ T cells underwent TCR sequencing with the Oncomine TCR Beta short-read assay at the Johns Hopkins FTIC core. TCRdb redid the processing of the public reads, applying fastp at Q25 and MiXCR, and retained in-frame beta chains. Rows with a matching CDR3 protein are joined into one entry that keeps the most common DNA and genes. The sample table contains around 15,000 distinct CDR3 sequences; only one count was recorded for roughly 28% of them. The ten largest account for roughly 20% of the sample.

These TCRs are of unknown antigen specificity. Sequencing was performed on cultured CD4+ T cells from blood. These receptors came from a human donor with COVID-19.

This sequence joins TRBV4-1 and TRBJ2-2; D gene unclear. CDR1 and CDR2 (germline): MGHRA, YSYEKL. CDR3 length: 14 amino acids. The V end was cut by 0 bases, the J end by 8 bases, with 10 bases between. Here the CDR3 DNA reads TGCGCCAGCAGCCAAGATCCTGGGCGGGGGGAGCTGTTTTTT. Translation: CASSQDPGRGELFF.

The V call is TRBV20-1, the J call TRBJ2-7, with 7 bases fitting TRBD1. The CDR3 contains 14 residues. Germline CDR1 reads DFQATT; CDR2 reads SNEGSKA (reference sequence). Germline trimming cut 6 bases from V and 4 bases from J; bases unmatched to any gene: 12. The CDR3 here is CSAEQGRGDYEQYF. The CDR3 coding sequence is TGCAGTGCCGAACAGGGGAGAGGAGATTACGAGCAGTACTTC.

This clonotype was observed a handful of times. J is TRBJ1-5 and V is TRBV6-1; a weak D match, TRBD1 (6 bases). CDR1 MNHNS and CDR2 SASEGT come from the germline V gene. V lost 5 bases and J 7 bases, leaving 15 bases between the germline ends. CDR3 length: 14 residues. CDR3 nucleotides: TGTGCCAGCAGTCCAAGACAGGTTACGCAGCCCCAGCATTTT. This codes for CASSPRQVTQPQHF.

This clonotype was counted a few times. The CDR3 region has the DNA TGTGCCAGCAGCCCCCCAGGTCTAGCGGGGGGAACCGGGGAGCTGTTTTTT. Its protein product is CASSPPGLAGGTGELFF. The chain links TRBV7-2 to TRBJ2-2; 11 nucleotides agree with TRBD2. J was trimmed by 5 bases and V by 5 bases; bases with no gene match: 10. Germline V gives CDR1 SGHTA, CDR2 FQGNSA. The CDR3 consists of 17 residues.

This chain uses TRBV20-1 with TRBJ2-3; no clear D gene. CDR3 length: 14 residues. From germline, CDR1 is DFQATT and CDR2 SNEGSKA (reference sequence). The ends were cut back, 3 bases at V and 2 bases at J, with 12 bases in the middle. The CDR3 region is CSASLVVDTDTQYF. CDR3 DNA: TGCAGTGCTAGTCTGGTGGTGGACACAGATACGCAGTATTTT.

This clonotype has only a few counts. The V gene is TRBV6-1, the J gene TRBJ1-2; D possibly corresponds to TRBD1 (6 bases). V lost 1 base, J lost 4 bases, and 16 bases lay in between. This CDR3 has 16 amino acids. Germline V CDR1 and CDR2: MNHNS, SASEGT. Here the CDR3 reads CASSEDYTGMIYGYTF. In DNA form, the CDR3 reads TGTGCCAGCAGTGAAGACTATACAGGGATGATCTATGGCTACACCTTC.

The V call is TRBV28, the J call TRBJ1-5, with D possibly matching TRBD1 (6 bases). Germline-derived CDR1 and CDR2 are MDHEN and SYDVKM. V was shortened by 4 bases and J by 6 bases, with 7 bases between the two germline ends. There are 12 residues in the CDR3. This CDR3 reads CASSWGRQPQHF. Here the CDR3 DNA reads TGTGCCAGCAGTTGGGGGCGTCAGCCCCAGCATTTT.

The CDR3 spells CASSLLGGMGGRDTEAFF. CDR3 sequence (DNA): TGTGCCAGCAGCCTCCTCGGGGGTATGGGAGGGCGGGACACTGAAGCTTTCTTT. The rearrangement uses TRBV5-6 and TRBJ1-1; tentative D call: TRBD1 (5 bases). Trimming took off 4 bases at V and 3 bases at J, with 25 bases between the two ends. CDR1 is SGHDT, CDR2 YYEEEE, per germline. The length of the CDR3 is 18 residues.

The CDR3 nucleotides read TGCGCCAGCAGCCCGCTGAGCGGACTATCCCCCGATGAGCAGTTCTTC. This sequence encodes CASSPLSGLSPDEQFF. The chain joins TRBV5-1 to TRBJ2-1, with a tentative D call TRBD2 (6 bases). The V gene's germline CDR1 is SGHRS and CDR2 YFSETQ. The CDR3 is 16 residues long. Trimming cost V 4 bases and J 8 bases, with 22 bases left between them.

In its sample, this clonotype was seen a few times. CDR3 nucleotides: TGCGCCAGCAGTGAACAATCCTCGAGGGGCTACACCTTC. It is translated as CASSEQSSRGYTF. V and J are TRBV10-2 and TRBJ1-2; D not certain. The CDR3 covers 13 residues. The V gene lost 3 bases and the J gene lost 8 bases, with 13 bases spanning the gap. The germline gives CDR1 WSHSY, CDR2 SAAADI.

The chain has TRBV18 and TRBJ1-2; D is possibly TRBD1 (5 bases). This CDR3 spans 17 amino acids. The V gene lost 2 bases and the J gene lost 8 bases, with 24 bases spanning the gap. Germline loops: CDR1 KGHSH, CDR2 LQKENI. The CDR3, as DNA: TGTGCCAGCTCACCAACCCCAATAACGCGGACACTTCAAGGCTACACCTTC. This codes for CASSPTPITRTLQGYTF.

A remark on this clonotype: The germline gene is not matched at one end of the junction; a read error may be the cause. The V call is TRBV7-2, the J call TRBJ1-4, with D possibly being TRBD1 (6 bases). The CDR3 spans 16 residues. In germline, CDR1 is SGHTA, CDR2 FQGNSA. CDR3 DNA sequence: TGCGCCAGCAGCCAAGATAGGAGGGGGACTAATGAAAAACTGTTTTTT. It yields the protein CASSQDRRGTNEKLFF.

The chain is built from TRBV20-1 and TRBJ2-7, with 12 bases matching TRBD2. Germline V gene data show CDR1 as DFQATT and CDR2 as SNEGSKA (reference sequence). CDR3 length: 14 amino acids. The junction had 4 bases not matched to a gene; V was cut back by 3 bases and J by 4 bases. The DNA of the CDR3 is TGCAGTGCTAGTTTGACTAGCGGGGGTTACGAGCAGTACTTC. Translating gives CSASLTSGGYEQYF.

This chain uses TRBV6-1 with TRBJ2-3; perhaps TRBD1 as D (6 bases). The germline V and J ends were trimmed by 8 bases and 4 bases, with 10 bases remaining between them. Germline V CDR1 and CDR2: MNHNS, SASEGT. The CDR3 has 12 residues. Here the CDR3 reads CASGKGADTQYF. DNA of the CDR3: TGTGCCAGCGGGAAGGGGGCAGATACGCAGTATTTT.

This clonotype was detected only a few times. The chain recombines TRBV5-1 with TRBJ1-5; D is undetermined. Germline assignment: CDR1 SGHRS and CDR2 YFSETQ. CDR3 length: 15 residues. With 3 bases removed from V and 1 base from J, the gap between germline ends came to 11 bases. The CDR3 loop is CASSSAPDSNQPQHF. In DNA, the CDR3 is TGCGCCAGCAGCTCGGCCCCGGACAGCAATCAGCCCCAGCATTTT.

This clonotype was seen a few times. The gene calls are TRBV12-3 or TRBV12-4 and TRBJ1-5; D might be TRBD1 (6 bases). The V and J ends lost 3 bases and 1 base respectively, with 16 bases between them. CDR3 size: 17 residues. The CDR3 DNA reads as TGTGCCAGCAGTTTGGCCAGAGGGGGTCGGAGCAATCAGCCCCAGCATTTT. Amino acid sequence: CASSLARGGRSNQPQHF.

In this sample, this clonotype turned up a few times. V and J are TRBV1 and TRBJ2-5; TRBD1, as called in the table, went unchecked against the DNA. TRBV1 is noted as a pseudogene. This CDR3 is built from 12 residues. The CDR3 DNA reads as TGCACCAGCAGCACTACAGGGGAGACCCAGTACTTC. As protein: CTSSTTGETQYF.

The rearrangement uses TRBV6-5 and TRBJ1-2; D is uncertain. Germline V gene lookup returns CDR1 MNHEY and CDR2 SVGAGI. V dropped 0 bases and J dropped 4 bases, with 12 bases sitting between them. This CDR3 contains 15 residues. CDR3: CASSYSRVSPYGYTF. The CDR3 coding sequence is TGTGCCAGCAGTTACTCGAGAGTCAGCCCCTATGGCTACACCTTC.